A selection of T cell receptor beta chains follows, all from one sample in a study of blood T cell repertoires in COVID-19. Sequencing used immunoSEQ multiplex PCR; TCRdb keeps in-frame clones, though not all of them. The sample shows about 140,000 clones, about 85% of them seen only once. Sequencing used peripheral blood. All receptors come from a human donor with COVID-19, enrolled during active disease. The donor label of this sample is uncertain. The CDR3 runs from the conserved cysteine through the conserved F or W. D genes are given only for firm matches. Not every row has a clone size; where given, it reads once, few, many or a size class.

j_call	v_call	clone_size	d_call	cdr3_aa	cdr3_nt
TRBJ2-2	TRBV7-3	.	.	CASSSPLTGELFF	TGTGCCAGCAGCTCTCCTCTCACCGGGGAGCTGTTTTTT
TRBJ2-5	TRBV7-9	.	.	CASSLSRSETQYF	TGTGCCAGCAGCTTGTCTAGATCAGAGACCCAGTACTTC
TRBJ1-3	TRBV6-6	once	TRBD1	CASSEGAYGNTIYF	TGTGCCAGCAGCGAGGGGGCGTATGGAAACACCATATATTTT
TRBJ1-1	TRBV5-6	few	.	CASSFKGGNMNTEAFF	TGTGCCAGCAGCTTTAAGGGAGGTAATATGAACACTGAAGCTTTCTTT
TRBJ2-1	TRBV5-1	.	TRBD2	CASSPGTSGNEQFF	TGCGCCAGCAGCCCCGGGACTAGCGGCAATGAGCAGTTCTTC
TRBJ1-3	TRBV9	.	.	CASSATRQDSGNTIYF	TGTGCCAGCAGCGCAACCCGACAGGACTCTGGAAACACCATATATTTT
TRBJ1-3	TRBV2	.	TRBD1	CASSATGGGVSGNTIYF	TGTGCCAGCAGCGCTACAGGGGGCGGAGTGTCTGGAAACACCATATATTTT
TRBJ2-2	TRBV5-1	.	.	CASSLAPAGSTGELFF	TGCGCCAGCAGCTTGGCCCCTGCAGGGTCCACCGGGGAGCTGTTTTTT
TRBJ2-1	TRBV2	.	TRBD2	CASSGSSGGMGEQFF	TGTGCCAGCAGTGGGTCAAGCGGGGGGATGGGTGAGCAGTTCTTC
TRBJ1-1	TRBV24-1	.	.	CATSDPTARGGVPEAFF	TGTGCCACCAGTGATCCGACAGCCCGTGGGGGGGTCCCTGAAGCTTTCTTT
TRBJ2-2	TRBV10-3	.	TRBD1	CAISDRGQGSAGELFF	TGTGCCATCAGTGACCGGGGACAGGGGTCCGCCGGGGAGCTGTTTTTT
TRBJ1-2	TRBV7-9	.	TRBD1	CASSLEWTGVGYTF	TGTGCCAGCAGCTTAGAGTGGACAGGGGTCGGCTACACCTTC
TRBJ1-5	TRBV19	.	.	CASSKREGNQPQHF	TGTGCCAGTAGCAAACGGGAGGGCAATCAGCCCCAGCATTTT
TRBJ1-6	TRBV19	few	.	CASSSQPDSATLHF	TGTGCCAGTAGTAGCCAACCGGACTCGGCTACCCTCCACTTT
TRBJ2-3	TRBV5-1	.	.	CASSLVLADTQYF	TGCGCCAGCAGCTTGGTACTCGCAGATACGCAGTATTTT
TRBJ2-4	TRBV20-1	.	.	CSASKEAKNIQYF	TGCAGTGCTAGTAAAGAGGCCAAAAACATTCAGTACTTC
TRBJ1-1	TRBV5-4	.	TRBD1	CASSPGQIMNTEAFF	TGTGCCAGCAGCCCGGGACAGATAATGAACACTGAAGCTTTCTTT
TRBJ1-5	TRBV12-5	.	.	CASGLVRTLLGSNQPQHF	TGTGCTAGTGGTTTGGTGAGGACTCTCCTTGGAAGCAATCAGCCCCAGCATTTT
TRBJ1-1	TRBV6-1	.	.	CASSEGTWHTEAFF	TGTGCCAGCAGTGAAGGAACCTGGCACACTGAAGCTTTCTTT
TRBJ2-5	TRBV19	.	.	CASSTVQTQETQYF	TGTGCCAGTAGTACGGTTCAGACTCAAGAGACCCAGTACTTC
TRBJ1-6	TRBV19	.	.	CASSIDPSSYNSPLHF	TGTGCCAGTAGTATAGATCCGAGCTCCTATAATTCACCCCTCCACTTT
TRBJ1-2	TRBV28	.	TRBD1	CASSSGQGANYGYTF	TGTGCCAGCAGTAGCGGACAGGGAGCTAACTATGGCTACACCTTC
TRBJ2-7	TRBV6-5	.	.	CASMEQGLHEQYF	TGTGCCAGCATGGAACAGGGTCTCCACGAGCAGTACTTC
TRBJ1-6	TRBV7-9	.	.	CATGWGNSPLHF	TGTGCCACAGGTTGGGGCAATTCACCCCTCCACTTT
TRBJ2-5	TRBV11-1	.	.	CASSLAPAGAQETQYF	TGTGCCAGCAGCTTAGCGCCCGCAGGGGCCCAAGAGACCCAGTACTTC
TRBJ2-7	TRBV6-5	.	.	CASRTVSSYEQYF	TGTGCCAGCAGGACTGTCAGCTCCTACGAGCAGTACTTC
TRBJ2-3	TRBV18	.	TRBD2	CASSPLGTSGTTDTQYF	TGTGCCAGCTCACCACTCGGGACTAGCGGAACCACAGATACGCAGTATTTT
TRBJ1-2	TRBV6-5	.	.	CASSYRQNYGYTF	TGTGCCAGCAGTTACCGACAAAACTATGGCTACACCTTC
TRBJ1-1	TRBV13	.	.	CASSLDGGAPLVNTEAFF	TGTGCCAGCAGCTTAGATGGGGGCGCTCCTCTGGTGAACACTGAAGCTTTCTTT
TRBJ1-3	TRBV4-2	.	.	CASSPASGSSGNTIYF	TGTGCCAGCAGCCCAGCATCGGGGAGCTCTGGAAACACCATATATTTT
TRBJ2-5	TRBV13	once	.	CASSLEYSQETQYF	TGTGCCAGCAGCTTAGAATATAGCCAAGAGACCCAGTACTTC
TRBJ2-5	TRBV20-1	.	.	CSASYAGTQYF	TGCAGTGCTTCATACGCGGGGACCCAGTACTTC
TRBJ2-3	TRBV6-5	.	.	CASSHRIASTDTQYF	TGTGCCAGCAGTCACCGGATAGCTAGCACAGATACGCAGTATTTT
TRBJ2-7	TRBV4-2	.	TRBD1	CASSQPRGQGAYEQYF	TGTGCCAGCAGCCAGCCCCGGGGACAGGGGGCTTACGAGCAGTACTTC
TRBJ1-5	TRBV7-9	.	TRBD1	CASSLVTGTGVRGNQPQHF	TGTGCCAGCAGCTTAGTAACCGGGACAGGGGTTCGGGGCAATCAGCCCCAGCATTTT
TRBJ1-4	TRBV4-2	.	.	CASSPVAGANEKLFF	TGTGCCAGCAGCCCGGTTGCAGGGGCTAATGAAAAACTGTTTTTT
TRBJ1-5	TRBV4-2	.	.	CASSQDRGVRNQPQHF	TGTGCCAGCAGCCAAGATCGGGGGGTAAGAAATCAGCCCCAGCATTTT
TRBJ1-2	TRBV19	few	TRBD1	CASSPRDSRRYTF	TGTGCCAGTAGTCCCCGGGACAGTCGCCGCTACACCTTC
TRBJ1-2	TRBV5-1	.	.	CASSLEAGASYGYTF	TGCGCCAGCAGCTTGGAGGCGGGGGCAAGCTATGGCTACACCTTC
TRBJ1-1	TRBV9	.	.	CASSVEGDTEAFF	TGTGCCAGCAGCGTAGAAGGGGACACTGAAGCTTTCTTT
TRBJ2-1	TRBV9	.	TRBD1	CASSVEADRGYNEQFF	TGTGCCAGCAGCGTAGAAGCGGACAGGGGGTACAATGAGCAGTTCTTC
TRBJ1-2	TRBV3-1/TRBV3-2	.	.	CASSQRGINYGYTF	TGTGCCAGCAGCCAGAGAGGGATAAACTATGGCTACACCTTC
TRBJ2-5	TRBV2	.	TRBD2	CASRLAGVETQYF	TGTGCCAGCAGGTTAGCGGGAGTGGAGACCCAGTACTTC
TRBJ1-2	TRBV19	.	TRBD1	CATSQGAGGYTF	TGTGCCACCTCACAGGGGGCTGGAGGCTACACCTTC
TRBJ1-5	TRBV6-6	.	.	CASSFQGGSNQPQHF	TGTGCCAGCAGTTTTCAGGGAGGGAGCAATCAGCCCCAGCATTTT
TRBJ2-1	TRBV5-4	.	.	CASSLGGKEFF	TGTGCCAGCAGCTTGGGCGGGAAGGAGTTCTTC
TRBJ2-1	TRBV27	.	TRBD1	CASSSPGQGKMDEQFF	TGTGCCAGCAGTTCCCCGGGACAGGGGAAGATGGATGAGCAGTTCTTC
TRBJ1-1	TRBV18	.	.	CASSPAGSTEAFF	TGTGCCAGCTCACCAGCGGGGAGCACTGAAGCTTTCTTT
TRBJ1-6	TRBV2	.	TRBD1	CASGTGGQIFSPLHF	TGTGCCAGTGGGACAGGGGGCCAAATTTTTTCACCCCTCCACTTT
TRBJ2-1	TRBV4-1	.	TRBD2	CASSRAGFNEQFF	TGCGCCAGCAGCCGAGCGGGGTTCAATGAGCAGTTCTTC
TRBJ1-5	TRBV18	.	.	CASSPGGGHYSNQPQHF	TGTGCCAGCTCACCGGGAGGAGGGCACTATAGCAATCAGCCCCAGCATTTT